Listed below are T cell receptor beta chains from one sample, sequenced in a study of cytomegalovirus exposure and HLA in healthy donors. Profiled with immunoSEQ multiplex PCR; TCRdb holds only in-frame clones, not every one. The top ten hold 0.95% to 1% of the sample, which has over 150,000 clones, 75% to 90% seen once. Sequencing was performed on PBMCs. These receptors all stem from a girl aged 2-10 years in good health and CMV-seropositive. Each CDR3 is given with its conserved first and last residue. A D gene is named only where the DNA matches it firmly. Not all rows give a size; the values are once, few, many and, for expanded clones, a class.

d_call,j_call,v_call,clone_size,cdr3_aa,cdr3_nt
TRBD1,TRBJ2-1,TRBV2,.,CASSEAGTGLNEQFF,TGTGCCAGCAGTGAAGCCGGGACAGGCTTAAATGAGCAGTTCTTC
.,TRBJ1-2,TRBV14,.,CASSQEGRGDYGYTF,TGTGCCAGCAGCCAAGAAGGGCGGGGGGACTATGGCTACACCTTC
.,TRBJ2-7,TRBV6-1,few,CASSRSEGVTYEQYF,TGTGCCAGCAGCCGAAGTGAGGGAGTTACCTACGAGCAGTACTTC
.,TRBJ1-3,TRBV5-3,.,CARSLGPGGSGNTIYF,TGTGCCAGAAGCTTGGGGCCCGGGGGCTCTGGAAACACCATATATTTT
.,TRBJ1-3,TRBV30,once,CAWSTPTGPSSGNTIYF,TGTGCCTGGAGTACCCCGACAGGTCCAAGCTCTGGAAACACCATATATTTT
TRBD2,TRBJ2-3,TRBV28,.,CASSPGGASGTTDTQYF,TGTGCCAGCTCCCCTGGGGGGGCTAGCGGGACAACAGATACGCAGTATTTT
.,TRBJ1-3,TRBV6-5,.,CASRSRQTGNTIYF,TGTGCCAGCAGAAGCCGACAGACTGGAAACACCATATATTTT
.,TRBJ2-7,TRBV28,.,CASSLGPGLREQYF,TGTGCCAGCAGTTTAGGGCCAGGTCTAAGGGAGCAGTACTTC
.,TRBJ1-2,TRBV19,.,CASKSQYQDYGYTF,TGTGCCAGTAAGTCACAGTACCAAGACTATGGCTACACCTTC
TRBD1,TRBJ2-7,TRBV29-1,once,CSVAGTGKGYEQYF,TGCAGCGTTGCCGGGACAGGGAAAGGCTACGAGCAGTACTTC
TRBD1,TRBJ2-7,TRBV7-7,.,CASSLRTGRSYEQYF,TGTGCTAGCAGCTTAAGGACAGGGAGGTCCTACGAGCAGTACTTC
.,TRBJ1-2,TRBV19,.,CASSMDRGGSNYGYPF,TGTGCCAGTAGTATGGATCGCGGGGGCTCGAACTATGGCTACCCCTTC
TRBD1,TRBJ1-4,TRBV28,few,CASRPGTGGAPDEKLFF,TGTGCCAGCAGACCCGGGACAGGGGGCGCCCCTGATGAAAAACTGTTTTTT
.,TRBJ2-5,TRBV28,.,CASSFRPGGETQYF,TGTGCCAGCAGTTTTCGTCCCGGAGGAGAGACCCAGTACTTC
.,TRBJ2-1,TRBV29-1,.,CSAIVNEQFF,TGCAGCGCCATTGTTAATGAGCAGTTCTTC
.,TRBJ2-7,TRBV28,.,CASSPTGRDPYEQYF,TGTGCCAGCAGTCCCACCGGGAGAGACCCCTACGAGCAGTACTTC
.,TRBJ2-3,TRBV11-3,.,CASSLYFTDTQYF,TGTGCCAGCAGCTTGTACTTCACAGATACGCAGTATTTT
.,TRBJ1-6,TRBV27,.,CASSLGGGSPLHF,TGTGCCAGCAGTTTGGGAGGGGGGTCACCCCTCCACTTT
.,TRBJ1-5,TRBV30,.,CAWSVRGEPQHF,TGTGCCTGGAGTGTACGGGGTGAGCCCCAGCATTTT
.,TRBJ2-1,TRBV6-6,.,CASSSQSRQFF,TGTGCCAGCAGTTCTCAAAGTAGGCAGTTCTTC
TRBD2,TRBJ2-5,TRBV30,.,CAWKPSGLAGGVGGPKTQYF,TGTGCCTGGAAACCCTCGGGACTAGCGGGAGGGGTTGGGGGTCCCAAGACCCAGTACTTC
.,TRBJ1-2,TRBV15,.,CATSSGANYGYTF,TGTGCCACCAGCTCAGGGGCTAACTATGGCTACACCTTC
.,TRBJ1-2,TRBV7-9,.,CASSLGSRGSTGYTF,TGTGCCAGCAGCTTAGGATCCAGAGGGAGCACGGGCTACACCTTC
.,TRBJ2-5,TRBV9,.,CASSVSGKETQYF,TGTGCCAGCAGCGTGTCAGGAAAGGAGACCCAGTACTTC
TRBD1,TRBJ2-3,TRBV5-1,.,CASSLGDRATDTQYF,TGCGCCAGCAGCTTGGGGGACAGGGCCACAGATACGCAGTATTTT
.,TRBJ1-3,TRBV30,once,CARTDSSGNTIYF,TGTGCCAGAACTGACAGCTCTGGAAACACCATATATTTT
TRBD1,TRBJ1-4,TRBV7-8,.,CASSLDPHKMQGADEKLFF,TGTGCCAGCAGCTTAGACCCTCACAAAATGCAGGGGGCGGATGAAAAACTGTTTTTT
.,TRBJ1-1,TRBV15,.,CATSRNLADSPEAFF,TGTGCCACCAGCCGCAACCTAGCGGACAGTCCTGAAGCTTTCTTT
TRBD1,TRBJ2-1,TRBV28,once,CASRQQGAQRGNEQFF,TGTGCCAGCAGACAACAGGGGGCTCAGCGGGGCAATGAGCAGTTCTTC
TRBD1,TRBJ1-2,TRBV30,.,CAWSGQGLGYTF,TGTGCCTGGAGCGGACAGGGACTTGGCTACACCTTC
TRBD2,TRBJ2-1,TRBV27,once,CASSFLAGVFNEQFF,TGTGCCAGCAGTTTTCTAGCGGGGGTTTTTAATGAGCAGTTCTTC
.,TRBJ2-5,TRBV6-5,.,CASSYSSRVKETQYF,TGTGCCAGCAGTTACTCATCCCGCGTTAAAGAGACCCAGTACTTC
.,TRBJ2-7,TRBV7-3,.,CASSLGRSYEQYF,TGTGCCAGCAGCTTAGGCAGATCCTACGAGCAGTACTTC
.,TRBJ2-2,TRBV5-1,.,CASSLEDYRYTGELFF,TGCGCCAGCAGCTTGGAAGACTACCGTTACACCGGGGAGCTGTTTTTT
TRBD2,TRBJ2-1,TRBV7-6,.,CASSLALGTSRHNEQFF,TGTGCCAGCAGCTTAGCCCTCGGGACTAGCAGACACAATGAGCAGTTCTTC
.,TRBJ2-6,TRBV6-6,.,CASSLPGRANVLTF,TGTGCCAGCAGTCTCCCGGGGAGGGCCAACGTCCTGACTTTC
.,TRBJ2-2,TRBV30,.,CAWRSGGTGELFF,TGTGCCTGGAGATCTGGCGGCACCGGGGAGCTGTTTTTT
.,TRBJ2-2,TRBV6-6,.,CASISQTNTGELFF,TGTGCCAGCATTTCCCAGACGAACACCGGGGAGCTGTTTTTT
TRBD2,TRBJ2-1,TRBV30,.,CAWGQGTGGSNEQFF,TGTGCCTGGGGTCAAGGGACTGGCGGGAGCAATGAGCAGTTCTTC
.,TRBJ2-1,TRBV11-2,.,CASSLNVYGNEQFF,TGTGCCAGCAGCTTAAATGTTTACGGCAATGAGCAGTTCTTC
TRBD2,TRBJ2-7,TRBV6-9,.,CASSYSLAGAYEQYF,TGTGCCAGCAGTTATTCTCTAGCGGGAGCCTACGAGCAGTACTTC
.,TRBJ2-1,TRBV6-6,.,CASSYSRSSYNEQFF,TGTGCCAGCAGTTACTCGCGTAGCTCCTACAATGAGCAGTTCTTC
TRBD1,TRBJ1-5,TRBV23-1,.,CANMRGTGRHYQPQHF,TGCGCCAACATGCGGGGGACAGGGAGACATTATCAGCCCCAGCATTTT
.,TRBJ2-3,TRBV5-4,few,CASSLPPSTDTQYF,TGTGCCAGCAGCTTGCCCCCAAGCACAGATACGCAGTATTTT
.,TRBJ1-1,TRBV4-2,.,CASSQARNGLDTEAFF,TGTGCCAGCAGCCAAGCAAGGAACGGGTTGGACACTGAAGCTTTCTTT